This T cell receptor (beta chain) was captured by sequencing in a study of blood T cell repertoires in COVID-19. The wider study: Italy, Spain and the United States were the sources of the convalescent and acute COVID-19 samples. The cDNA or gDNA used as material had been derived from T cells, B-cell-depleted T cells, or PBMCs.

This CDR3 spans 14 amino acids. The germline V gene encodes CDR1 MNHEY and CDR2 SMNVEV (reference sequence). Trimming cost V 11 bases and J 3 bases; bases outside gene matches: 12. Original data processing: For nucleated cells, counts were estimated from reference gene primer amplification. Method: immunoSEQ multiplex PCR; TCRdb's copy keeps in-frame clones and lacks some. Clone size and the V and J calls come from that table; the DNA yielded D and trimming. Found here are under 250,000 clones, more than 75% of them singletons; the top ten hold approximately 2.6%. Sample: peripheral blood. The clonotype originates from a man aged 45-65 years who had recovered from COVID-19. This rearrangement joins TRBV27 to TRBJ1-1, with 7 bases matching TRBD1. CDR3 region: CAGTLQGGDTEAFF. The CDR3 DNA is TGTGCCGGAACCCTGCAGGGGGGCGACACTGAAGCTTTCTTT.